Included here is one TCR beta chain sequence, with context. These data come from a study of blood T cell repertoires in COVID-19. As originally analysed: From reference gene primer amplification, estimates of nucleated cell counts were derived. The protocol was immunoSEQ multiplex PCR, while the TCRdb copy is restricted to in-frame clones and leaves out a portion. The V and J calls and clone size were taken over from that table, and D and trimming were inferred from the DNA. Of 110,000 to 150,000 clones listed, 84% are singletons. With V trimmed by 3 bases and J by 0 bases, 6 bases remained unmatched. The CDR3 is 16 amino acids. CDR1 is SGHRS and CDR2 is YFSETQ in the germline V gene.

The rearrangement joins TRBV5-1 to TRBJ2-5, with 9 positions matching TRBD2. The sequencing sample was made of peripheral blood. The TCR originated in a human donor in a cohort sampled during active COVID-19. The CDR3 loop is CASSSISGGNQETQYF. CDR3 DNA sequence: TGCGCCAGCAGCTCCATTAGCGGGGGAAACCAAGAGACCCAGTACTTC.